The 16 T cell receptor beta chains reported below all come from one sample, sequenced in a study of cytomegalovirus exposure and HLA in healthy donors. The PCR was carried out with 60 Vbeta primers and 13 Jbeta primers. The method was immunoSEQ multiplex PCR; TCRdb's version includes in-frame clones alone and lacks a portion of them. The sample carries about 200,000 clones, 82% recorded once. The sequenced material came from PBMCs. These receptors were taken from a woman between 18 and 30 years old in good health and CMV-seronegative.

J is TRBJ2-3 and V is TRBV7-9, with D possibly TRBD2 on 5 matching bases. V was trimmed by 5 bases and J by 1 base, leaving 13 bases between them. The CDR3 runs to 15 residues. CDR1 SEHNR and CDR2 FQNEAQ come from the germline V gene (reference sequence). This CDR3 reads CASSVERTGTDTQYF. CDR3 DNA: TGTGCCAGCAGCGTTGAGAGGACTGGCACAGATACGCAGTATTTT.

This sequence joins TRBV30 and TRBJ2-5, with 14 bases aligning to TRBD2. This CDR3 comprises 12 residues. Germline CDR1 is GTSNPN and CDR2 is SVGIG (reference sequence). CDR3 protein: CASGLAGAVQYF. The CDR3 region has the DNA TGTGCGTCGGGACTAGCGGGAGCGGTTCAGTACTTC.

The J gene is TRBJ2-7, the V gene TRBV23-1; 7 bases line up with TRBD2. TRBV23-1 is sorted into the ORF group, with uncertain function. The V segment lost 0 bases and the J segment 4 bases; nucleotides outside the gene matches: 6. CDR3 size: 15 residues. This CDR3 reads CASSQSQLAEYEQYV. In DNA form, the CDR3 reads TGCGCCAGCAGTCAATCGCAGCTAGCGGAATACGAGCAGTACGTC.

The V gene is TRBV30, the J gene TRBJ2-4, with 7 bases aligning to TRBD1. Germline V gene lookup returns CDR1 GTSNPN and CDR2 SVGIG (reference sequence). V trimming: 4 bases; J trimming: 1 base; junction bases outside the gene matches: 13. CDR3 length: 17 amino acids. CDR3 DNA sequence: TGTGCCTGGAAAAGTCTTTGGCTGGACAGGGCCAAAAACATTCAGTACTTC. Its translation is CAWKSLWLDRAKNIQYF.

This clone was recorded only once. The rearrangement uses TRBV19 and TRBJ2-1, with D perhaps matching TRBD1 (5 bases). From germline, CDR1 is LNHDA and CDR2 SQIVND (reference sequence). The CDR3 runs 14 residues. Trimming took off 2 bases at V and 2 bases at J, with 7 bases between the two ends. The CDR3 loop reads CASSIQDTYNEQFF. As DNA, the CDR3 is TGTGCCAGTAGTATACAGGACACCTACAATGAGCAGTTCTTC.

This chain links TRBV7-2 with TRBJ2-5; the D is unclear. The J call may be faulty, since TRBJ2-7 better matches the DNA end. This CDR3 contains 14 residues. Per the germline V gene, CDR1 is SGHTA and CDR2 is FQGNSA. The CDR3 nucleotides read TGTGCCAGCAGCTTAGAAAGCTGGTCCTACGAGCAGTACTTC. Encoded protein: CASSLESWSYEQYF.

The CDR3 DNA sequence: TGTGCCATCAGGATGCAGGGTCTTGGAAACACCATATATTTT. Translation: CAIRMQGLGNTIYF. The rearrangement uses TRBV10-3 and TRBJ1-3; a weak D match, TRBD1 (5 bases). Germline V gene data show CDR1 as ENHRY and CDR2 as SYGVKD. Trimming removed 6 bases from V and 3 bases from J, with 12 bases in between. The CDR3 loop spans 14 amino acids.

This clone has only one observation. The J gene is TRBJ2-3, the V gene TRBV9; TRBD2 might be the D (5 bases). The CDR3 extends over 13 amino acids. Germline CDR1 SGDLS, CDR2 YYNGEE. V was shortened by 5 bases and J by 2 bases, with 9 bases between the two germline ends. DNA for the CDR3: TGTGCCAGCAGGCGGACTGTCACAGATACGCAGTATTTT. Translation gives CASRRTVTDTQYF.

The rearrangement uses TRBV19 and TRBJ1-1; D is undetermined. CDR1 is LNHDA and CDR2 is SQIVND in the germline V gene (reference sequence). This CDR3 contains 15 residues. Trimming shortened V by 1 base and J by 1 base, and 10 bases separated the two germline ends. CDR3 sequence reads: CASSIVSVPNTEAFF. For the CDR3, the DNA is TGTGCCAGTAGTATAGTCTCCGTTCCGAACACTGAAGCTTTCTTT.

The genes are TRBV7-2 and TRBJ2-6; 7 bases are shared with TRBD1. This CDR3 spans 15 amino acids. Trimming removed 3 bases from V and 4 bases from J; junction bases left unmatched: 3. Germline-derived CDR1 and CDR2 are SGHTA and FQGNSA. CDR3: CASSFTGAGANVLTF. CDR3 bases: TGTGCCAGCAGCTTCACAGGGGCCGGGGCCAACGTCCTGACTTTC.

The genes are TRBV4-1 and TRBJ2-5; weak D call: TRBD1 (6 bases). Between the trimmed V and J ends, which lost 1 base and 2 bases, there was a span of 14 bases. In germline, CDR1 is MGHRA, CDR2 YSYEKL. The CDR3 runs to 16 residues. CDR3 sequence reads: CASSQAPGQLQETQYF. CDR3 DNA sequence: TGCGCCAGCAGCCAAGCCCCAGGACAGTTGCAAGAGACCCAGTACTTC.

In DNA form, the CDR3 reads TGTGCCAGCAGCCAGGGTGGGGCTCAGAGTCAGCCCCAGCATTTT. Its protein is CASSQGGAQSQPQHF. The chain has TRBV27 and TRBJ1-5, with TRBD1 as a possible D gene (5 bases). Trimming took 6 bases from V and 6 from J, leaving 18 bases between them. The CDR3 consists of 15 residues. The germline CDR1 and CDR2 sequences are MNHEY and SMNVEV (reference sequence).

The genes are TRBV2 and TRBJ1-5; D unclear. CDR1 and CDR2 (germline): SNHLY, FYNNEI. The CDR3 is 13 amino acids. Trimming removed 4 bases at V and 2 bases at J, with 6 bases between. The CDR3 loop reads CASSVGGNQPQHF. The CDR3 bases are TGTGCCAGCAGTGTCGGGGGCAATCAGCCCCAGCATTTT. The entire variable domain, with the rest obtained from reference TRBV2 and TRBJ1-5, is as follows: EPEVTQTPSHQVTQMGQEVILRCVPISNHLYFYWYRQILGQKVEFLVSFYNNEISEKSEIFDDQFSVERPDGSNFTLKIRSTKLEDSAMYFCASSVGGNQPQHFGDGTRLSIL.

V and J are TRBV11-2 and TRBJ1-4; D gene unclear. The CDR3 has 17 amino acids. CDR1 and CDR2 from the germline V gene are SGHAT and FQNNGV. Trimming cost V 4 bases and J 8 bases, with 23 bases left between them. The CDR3, as DNA: TGTGCCAGCAGCTCGGTAATCAAAGGGAGATTTGGAGAAAAACTGTTTTTT. Protein sequence: CASSSVIKGRFGEKLFF.

The J gene is TRBJ2-2, the V gene TRBV4-3, with 8 bases fitting TRBD2. The CDR3 sequence is 16 residues long. J was trimmed by 1 base and V by 3 bases; bases with no gene match: 4. Germline lookup yields CDR1 LGHNA and CDR2 YSLEER. As DNA, the CDR3 is TGCGCCAGCAGCCAGGGACTAGTTTTGAACACCGGGGAGCTGTTTTTT. Its protein is CASSQGLVLNTGELFF.

The J gene is TRBJ2-5, the V gene TRBV30; perhaps TRBD1 as D (6 bases). The CDR3 spans 14 residues. Germline-derived CDR1 and CDR2 are GTSNPN and SVGIG (reference sequence). V was shortened by 3 bases and J by 7 bases, with 18 bases between the two germline ends. The CDR3 is CAWRARGQGPTQYF. CDR3 DNA sequence: TGTGCCTGGAGGGCCCGTGGGCAGGGGCCGACCCAGTACTTC.